The sequence of this T cell receptor (beta chain) was determined in a study of blood T cell repertoires in COVID-19. The assay was immunoSEQ multiplex PCR, and TCRdb's table has in-frame clones only and misses some. In the table there are about 120,000 clones, 75% to 90% of which are singletons. This CDR3 is built from 14 residues. Germline loops: CDR1 MNHEY, CDR2 SMNVEV (reference sequence). V dropped 4 bases and J dropped 7 bases, with 13 bases sitting between them. The V call is TRBV27, the J call TRBJ2-2, with a possible D match to TRBD1 (6 bases). The clonotype originates from a human donor with acute or convalescent COVID-19. The donor label of this sample is uncertain. Sequenced: peripheral blood. CDR3 coding DNA: TGTGCCAGCAGTTGGGACACCGTGTTCGGGGAGCTGTTTTTT. Protein product: CASSWDTVFGELFF.